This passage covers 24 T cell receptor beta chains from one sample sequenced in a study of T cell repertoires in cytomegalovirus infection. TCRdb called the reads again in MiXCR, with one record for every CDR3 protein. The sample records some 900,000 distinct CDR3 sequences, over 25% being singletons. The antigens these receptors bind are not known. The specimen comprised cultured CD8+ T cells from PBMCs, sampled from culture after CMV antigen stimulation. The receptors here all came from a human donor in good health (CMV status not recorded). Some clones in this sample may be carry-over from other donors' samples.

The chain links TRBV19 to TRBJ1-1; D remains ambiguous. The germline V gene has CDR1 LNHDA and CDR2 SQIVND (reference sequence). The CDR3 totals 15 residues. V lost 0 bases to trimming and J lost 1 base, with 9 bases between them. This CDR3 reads CASSIDPAPNTEAFF. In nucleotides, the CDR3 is TGTGCCAGTAGTATAGATCCAGCCCCGAACACTGAAGCTTTCTTT.

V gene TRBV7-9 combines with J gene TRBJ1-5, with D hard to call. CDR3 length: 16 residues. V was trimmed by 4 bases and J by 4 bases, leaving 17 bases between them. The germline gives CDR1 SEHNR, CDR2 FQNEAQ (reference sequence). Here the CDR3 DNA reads TGTGCCAGCAGCTCCAACGTAGGGATCCAAAATCAGCCCCAGCATTTT. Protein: CASSSNVGIQNQPQHF.

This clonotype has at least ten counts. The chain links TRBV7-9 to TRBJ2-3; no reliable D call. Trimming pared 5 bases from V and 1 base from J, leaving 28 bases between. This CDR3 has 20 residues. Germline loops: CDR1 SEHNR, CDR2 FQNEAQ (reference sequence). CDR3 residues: CASSQSPLVMADLGTDTQYF. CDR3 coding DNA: TGTGCCAGCAGCCAGAGCCCCCTAGTGATGGCGGATCTTGGCACAGATACGCAGTATTTT.

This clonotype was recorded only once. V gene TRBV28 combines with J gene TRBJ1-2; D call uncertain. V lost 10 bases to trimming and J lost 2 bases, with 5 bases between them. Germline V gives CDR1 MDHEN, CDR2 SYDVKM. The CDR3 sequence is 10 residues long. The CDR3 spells CANRNYGYTF. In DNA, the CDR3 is TGTGCCAACCGAAACTATGGCTACACCTTC.

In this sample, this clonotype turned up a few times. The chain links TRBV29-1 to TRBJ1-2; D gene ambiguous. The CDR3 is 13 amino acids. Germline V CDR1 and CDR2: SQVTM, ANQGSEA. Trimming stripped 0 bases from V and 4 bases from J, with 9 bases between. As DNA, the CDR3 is TGCAGCGTTGAAGATCTGGGAATCTATGGCTACACCTTC. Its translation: CSVEDLGIYGYTF.

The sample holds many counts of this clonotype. CDR3 amino acids: CAISASAASNTDTQYF. In DNA form, the CDR3 reads TGTGCCATCAGTGCCTCAGCGGCTAGCAACACAGATACGCAGTATTTT. The genes are TRBV10-3 and TRBJ2-3; D perhaps matches TRBD2 (5 bases). Per germline, CDR1 ENHRY and CDR2 SYGVKD. V lost 4 bases to trimming and J lost 2 bases, with 16 bases between them. The CDR3 covers 16 residues.

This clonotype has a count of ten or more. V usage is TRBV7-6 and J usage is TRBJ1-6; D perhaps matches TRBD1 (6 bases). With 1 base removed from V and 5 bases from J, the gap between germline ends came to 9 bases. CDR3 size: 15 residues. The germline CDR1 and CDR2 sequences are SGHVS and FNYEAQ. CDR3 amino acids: CASSLEQGNNSPLHF. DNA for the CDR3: TGTGCCAGCAGCTTAGAACAGGGAAATAATTCACCCCTCCACTTT.

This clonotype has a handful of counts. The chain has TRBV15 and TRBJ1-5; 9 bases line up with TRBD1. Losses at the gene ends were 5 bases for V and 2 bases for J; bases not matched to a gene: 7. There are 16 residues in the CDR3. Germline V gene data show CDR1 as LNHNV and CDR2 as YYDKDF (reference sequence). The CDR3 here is CATSSGTGKGNQPQHF. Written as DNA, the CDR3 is TGTGCCACCAGCTCGGGGACAGGGAAAGGCAATCAGCCCCAGCATTTT.

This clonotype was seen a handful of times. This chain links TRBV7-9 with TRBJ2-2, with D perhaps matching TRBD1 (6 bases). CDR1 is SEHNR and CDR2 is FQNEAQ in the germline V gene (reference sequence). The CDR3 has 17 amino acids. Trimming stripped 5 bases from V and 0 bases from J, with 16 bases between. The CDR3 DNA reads TGTGCCAGCAGCCCGATGACAGGTTCCGCGAACACCGGGGAGCTGTTTTTT. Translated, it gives CASSPMTGSANTGELFF.

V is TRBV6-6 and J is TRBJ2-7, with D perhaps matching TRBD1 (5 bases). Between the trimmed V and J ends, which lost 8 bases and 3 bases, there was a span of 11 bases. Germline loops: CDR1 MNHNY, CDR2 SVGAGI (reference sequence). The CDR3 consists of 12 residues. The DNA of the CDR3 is TGTGCCAGCGGGGCTAACCTCTACGAGCAGTACTTC. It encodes CASGANLYEQYF.

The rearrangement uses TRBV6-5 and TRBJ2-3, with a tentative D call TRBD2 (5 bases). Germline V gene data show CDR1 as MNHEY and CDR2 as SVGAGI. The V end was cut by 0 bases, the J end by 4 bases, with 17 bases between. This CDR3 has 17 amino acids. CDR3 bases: TGTGCCAGCAGTTACTCGGTCTTGCTTTATAGCGCAGATACGCAGTATTTT. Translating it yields CASSYSVLLYSADTQYF.

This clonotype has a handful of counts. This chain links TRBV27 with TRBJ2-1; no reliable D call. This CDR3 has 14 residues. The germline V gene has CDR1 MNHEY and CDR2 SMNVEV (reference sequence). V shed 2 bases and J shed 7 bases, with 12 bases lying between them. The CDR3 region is CASSLGVALNEQFF. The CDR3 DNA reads TGTGCCAGCAGTTTAGGAGTGGCTTTGAATGAGCAGTTCTTC.

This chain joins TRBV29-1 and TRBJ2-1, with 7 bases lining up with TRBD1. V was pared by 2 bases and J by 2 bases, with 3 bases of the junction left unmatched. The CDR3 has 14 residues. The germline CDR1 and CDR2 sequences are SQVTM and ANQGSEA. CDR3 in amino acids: CSVEPGQTYNEQFF. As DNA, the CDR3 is TGCAGCGTTGAACCGGGACAGACCTACAATGAGCAGTTCTTC.

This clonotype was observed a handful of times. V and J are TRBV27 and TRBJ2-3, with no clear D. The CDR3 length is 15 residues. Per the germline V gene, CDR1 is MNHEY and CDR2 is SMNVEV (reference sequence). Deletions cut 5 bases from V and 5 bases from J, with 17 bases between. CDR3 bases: TGTGCCAGCAGTCCTTACAGCGACCAGAGAGATACGCAGTATTTT. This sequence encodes CASSPYSDQRDTQYF.

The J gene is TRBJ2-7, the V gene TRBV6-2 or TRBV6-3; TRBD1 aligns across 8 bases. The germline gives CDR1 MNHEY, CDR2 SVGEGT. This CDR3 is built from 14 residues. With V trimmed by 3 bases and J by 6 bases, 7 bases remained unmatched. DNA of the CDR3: TGTGCCAGCAGTTATGTACAGGGGGAGGTCGAGCAGTACGTC. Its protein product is CASSYVQGEVEQYV.

The CDR3 DNA sequence: TGCAGCGTTGAGGGGACAGGGGTTAACTATGGCTACACCTTC. This gives the protein CSVEGTGVNYGYTF. This rearrangement joins TRBV29-1 to TRBJ1-2, with TRBD1 matching over 10 bases. The germline V gene has CDR1 SQVTM and CDR2 ANQGSEA. This CDR3 contains 14 residues. J lost 1 base, V lost 3 bases, and 2 bases had no gene match.

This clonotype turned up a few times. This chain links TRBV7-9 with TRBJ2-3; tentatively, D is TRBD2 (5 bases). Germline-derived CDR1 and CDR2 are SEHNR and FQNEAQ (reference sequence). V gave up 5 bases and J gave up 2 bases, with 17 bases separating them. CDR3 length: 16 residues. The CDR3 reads CASSPRTPPSTDTQYF. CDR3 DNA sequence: TGTGCCAGCAGCCCCAGGACTCCACCTTCCACAGATACGCAGTATTTT.

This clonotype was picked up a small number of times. The CDR3 loop is CASSIVGGGSYNEQFF. In DNA form, the CDR3 reads TGTGCCAGTAGTATAGTCGGCGGGGGCTCCTACAATGAGCAGTTCTTC. This chain joins TRBV19 and TRBJ2-1, with 7 bases identical to TRBD2. The junction had 3 bases not matched to a gene; V was cut back by 1 base and J by 0 bases. CDR3 size: 16 residues. Germline assignment: CDR1 LNHDA and CDR2 SQIVND (reference sequence).

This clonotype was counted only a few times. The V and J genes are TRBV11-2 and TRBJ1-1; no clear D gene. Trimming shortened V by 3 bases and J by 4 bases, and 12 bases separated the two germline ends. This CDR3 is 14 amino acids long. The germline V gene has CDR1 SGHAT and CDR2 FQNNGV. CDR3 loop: CASSFDQAGTEAFF. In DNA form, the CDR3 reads TGTGCCAGCAGCTTCGACCAGGCGGGCACTGAAGCTTTCTTT. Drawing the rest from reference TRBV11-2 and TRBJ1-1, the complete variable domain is EAGVAQSPRYKIIEKRQSVAFWCNPISGHATLYWYQQILGQGPKLLIQFQNNGVVDDSQLPKDRFSAERLKGVDSTLKIQPAKLEDSAVYLCASSFDQAGTEAFFGQGTRLTVV.

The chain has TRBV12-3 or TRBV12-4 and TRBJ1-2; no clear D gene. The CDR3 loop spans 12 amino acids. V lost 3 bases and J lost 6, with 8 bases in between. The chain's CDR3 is CASSFRKDGYTF. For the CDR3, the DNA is TGTGCCAGCAGTTTCCGAAAGGATGGCTACACCTTC.

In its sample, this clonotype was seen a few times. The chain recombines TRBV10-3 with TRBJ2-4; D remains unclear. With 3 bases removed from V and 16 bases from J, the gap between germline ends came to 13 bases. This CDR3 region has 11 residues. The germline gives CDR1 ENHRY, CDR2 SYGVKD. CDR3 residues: CAISDSSGQYF. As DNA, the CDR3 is TGTGCCATCAGTGACTCCTCCGGCCAATACTTC.

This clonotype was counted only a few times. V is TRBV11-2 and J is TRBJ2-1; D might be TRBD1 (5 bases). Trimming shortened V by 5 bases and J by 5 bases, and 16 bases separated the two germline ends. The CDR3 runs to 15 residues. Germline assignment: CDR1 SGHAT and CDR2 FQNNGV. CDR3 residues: CASSIGAGRNNEQFF. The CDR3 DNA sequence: TGTGCCAGCAGCATAGGGGCCGGACGAAACAATGAGCAGTTCTTC.

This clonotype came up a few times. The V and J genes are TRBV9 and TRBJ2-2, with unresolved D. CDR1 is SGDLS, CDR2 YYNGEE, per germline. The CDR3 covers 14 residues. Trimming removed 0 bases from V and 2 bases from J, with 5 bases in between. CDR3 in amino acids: CASSVGRNTGELFF. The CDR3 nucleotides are TGTGCCAGCAGCGTAGGCAGAAACACCGGGGAGCTGTTTTTT.

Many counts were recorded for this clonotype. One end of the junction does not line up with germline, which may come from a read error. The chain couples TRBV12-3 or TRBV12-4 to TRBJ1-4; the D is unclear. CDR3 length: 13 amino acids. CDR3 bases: TGTGCCAGCAGCCTTGAAGTCGGAGGTAGAACCTACTTT. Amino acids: CASSLEVGGRTYF.